The T cell receptor beta chain described here comes from a study of T cell responses to AZD1222 COVID-19 vaccine. Some clones are missing from TCRdb's copy, which holds only in-frame ones; the method was immunoSEQ multiplex PCR. The table records approximately 120,000 clones, around 85% of them present only once. Germline V gene data show CDR1 as SGHRS and CDR2 as YFSETQ. There are 19 residues in the CDR3. Trimming took 5 bases from V and 2 from J; bases not matched to a gene: 18. The sample here was peripheral blood, taken 28 days after the second AZD1222 dose. The gene calls are TRBV5-1 and TRBJ2-3; 9 bases agree with TRBD2. The sequence came from an adult who received the AZD1222 COVID-19 vaccine. CDR3 sequence (DNA): TGCGCCAGCAGGGACCGTTTGGCGGGGGGGTCTTCGACCACAGATACGCAGTATTTT. This codes for CASRDRLAGGSSTTDTQYF.